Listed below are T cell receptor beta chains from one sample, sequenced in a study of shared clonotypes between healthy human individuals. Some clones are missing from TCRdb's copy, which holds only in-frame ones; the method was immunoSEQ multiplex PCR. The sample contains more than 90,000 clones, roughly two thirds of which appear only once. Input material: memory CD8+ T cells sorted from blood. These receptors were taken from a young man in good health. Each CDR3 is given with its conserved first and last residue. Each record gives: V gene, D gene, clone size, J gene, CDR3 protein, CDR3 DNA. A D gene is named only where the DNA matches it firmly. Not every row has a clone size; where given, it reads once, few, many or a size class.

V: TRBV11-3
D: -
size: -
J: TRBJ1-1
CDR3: CASSPSGGAWTEAFF
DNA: TGTGCCAGCAGCCCGAGCGGGGGGGCATGGACTGAAGCTTTCTTT

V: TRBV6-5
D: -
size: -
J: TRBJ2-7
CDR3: CASSYSSDYPYEQYF
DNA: TGTGCCAGCAGTTACTCGAGCGACTACCCCTACGAGCAGTACTTC

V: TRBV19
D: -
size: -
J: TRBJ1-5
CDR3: CASSISDQTAQHF
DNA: TGTGCCAGTAGTATTTCGGACCAAACGGCCCAGCATTTT

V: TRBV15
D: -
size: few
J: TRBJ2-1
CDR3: CATSAASGANEQFF
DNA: TGTGCCACCAGCGCGGCCAGCGGCGCCAATGAGCAGTTCTTC

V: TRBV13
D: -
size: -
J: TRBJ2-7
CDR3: CASSSGLGESSYEQYF
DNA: TGTGCCAGCAGCTCCGGTCTGGGGGAAAGCTCCTACGAGCAGTACTTC

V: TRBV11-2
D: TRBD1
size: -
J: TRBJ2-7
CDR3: CASSLDRDGEQYF
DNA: TGTGCCAGCAGTCTAGACAGGGACGGGGAGCAGTACTTC

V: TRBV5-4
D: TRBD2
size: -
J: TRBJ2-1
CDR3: CASSAGLAGVDEQFF
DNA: TGTGCCAGCAGCGCGGGACTAGCGGGAGTGGATGAGCAGTTCTTC

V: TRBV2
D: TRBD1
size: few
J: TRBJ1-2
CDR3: CASSETLDRGRAYGYTF
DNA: TGTGCCAGCAGTGAGACGCTAGACAGGGGGCGCGCCTATGGCTACACCTTC

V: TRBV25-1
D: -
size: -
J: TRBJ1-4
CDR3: CASSDNRSGEKLFF
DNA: TGTGCCAGCAGTGACAACAGGTCAGGTGAAAAACTGTTTTTT

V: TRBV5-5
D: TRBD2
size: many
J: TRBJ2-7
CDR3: CASSLSGSGGYEQYF
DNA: TGTGCCAGCAGCTTGTCGGGTAGCGGGGGATACGAGCAGTACTTC

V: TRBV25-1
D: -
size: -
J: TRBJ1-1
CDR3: CASSEPTGPEAFF
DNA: TGTGCCAGCAGTGAACCTACAGGGCCCGAAGCTTTCTTT

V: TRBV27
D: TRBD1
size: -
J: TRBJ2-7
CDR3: CASATGTDSYEQYF
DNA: TGTGCCAGCGCCACCGGGACAGACTCCTACGAGCAGTACTTC

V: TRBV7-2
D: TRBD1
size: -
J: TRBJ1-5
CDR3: CASSSPGTENQPQHF
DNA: TGTGCCAGCAGCTCACCCGGGACAGAAAATCAGCCCCAGCATTTT

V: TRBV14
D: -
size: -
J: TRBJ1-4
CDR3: CASSQRSGATNEKLFF
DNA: TGTGCCAGCAGCCAACGGTCCGGAGCAACTAATGAAAAACTGTTTTTT

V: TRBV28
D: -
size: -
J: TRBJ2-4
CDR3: CASSLRGNIQYF
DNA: TGTGCCAGCAGTTTACGCGGGAACATTCAGTACTTC

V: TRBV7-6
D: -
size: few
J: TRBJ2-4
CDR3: CASSLGSGLAKNIQYF
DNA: TGTGCCAGCAGCTTGGGGTCGGGGCTAGCCAAAAACATTCAGTACTTC

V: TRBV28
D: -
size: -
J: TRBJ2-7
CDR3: CASGATSYEQYF
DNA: TGTGCCAGCGGGGCAACCTCCTACGAGCAGTACTTC

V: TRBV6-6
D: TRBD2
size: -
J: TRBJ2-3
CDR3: CASSYSREGQTDTQYF
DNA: TGTGCCAGCAGTTACTCGCGGGAGGGCCAAACAGATACGCAGTATTTT

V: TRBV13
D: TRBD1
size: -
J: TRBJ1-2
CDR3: CASSLTGTGSNYGYTF
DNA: TGTGCCAGCAGCTTAACCGGGACAGGGTCTAACTATGGCTACACCTTC

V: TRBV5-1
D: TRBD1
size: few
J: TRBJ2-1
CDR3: CASSWDSPYNEQFF
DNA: TGCGCCAGCAGCTGGGACAGCCCTTACAATGAGCAGTTCTTC

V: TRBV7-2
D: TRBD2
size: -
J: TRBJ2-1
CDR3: CASSLAAGGPSNEQFF
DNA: TGTGCCAGCAGCTTAGCTGCGGGAGGGCCGAGCAATGAGCAGTTCTTC

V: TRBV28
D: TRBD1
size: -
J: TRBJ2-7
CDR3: CASSRDSYEQYF
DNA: TGTGCCAGCAGCAGGGACAGCTACGAGCAGTACTTC

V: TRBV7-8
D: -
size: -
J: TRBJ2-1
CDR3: CASSLFLRGNEQFF
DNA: TGTGCCAGCAGCTTATTTCTCCGGGGCAATGAGCAGTTCTTC

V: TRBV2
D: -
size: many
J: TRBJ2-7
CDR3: CASSLGPAVF
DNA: TGTGCCAGCTCATTGGGCCCCGCGGTCTTC

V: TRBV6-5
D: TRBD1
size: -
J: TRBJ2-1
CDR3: CASSYTGQGTEQFF
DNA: TGTGCCAGCAGTTACACAGGACAGGGGACTGAGCAGTTCTTC

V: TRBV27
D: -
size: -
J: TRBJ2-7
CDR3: CASRITGGLNEQYF
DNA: TGTGCCAGCAGAATTACTGGGGGACTCAACGAGCAGTACTTC

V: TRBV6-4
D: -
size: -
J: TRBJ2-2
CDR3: CASSEGSANTGELFF
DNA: TGTGCCAGCAGTGAGGGCAGTGCGAACACCGGGGAGCTGTTTTTT

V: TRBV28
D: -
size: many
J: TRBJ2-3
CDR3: CASSPDTSRTDTQYF
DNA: TGTGCCAGCAGTCCTGACACTTCGCGCACAGATACGCAGTATTTT

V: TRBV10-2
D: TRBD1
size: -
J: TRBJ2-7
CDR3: CASSENGGQGTYEQYF
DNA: TGCGCCAGCAGTGAGAATGGAGGACAGGGAACCTACGAGCAGTACTTC

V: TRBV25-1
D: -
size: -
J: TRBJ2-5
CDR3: CASTGGYQETQYF
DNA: TGTGCCAGCACGGGGGGCTACCAAGAGACCCAGTACTTC

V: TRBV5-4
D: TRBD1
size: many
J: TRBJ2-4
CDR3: CASSLGQGADIQYF
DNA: TGTGCCAGCAGCTTGGGACAGGGGGCGGACATTCAGTACTTC

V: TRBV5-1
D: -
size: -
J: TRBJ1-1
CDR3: CASSPFGYEETEAFF
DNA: TGCGCCAGCAGCCCCTTCGGGTATGAGGAGACTGAAGCTTTCTTT

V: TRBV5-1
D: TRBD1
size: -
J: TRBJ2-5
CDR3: CASTPSQGTETQYF
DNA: TGCGCCAGCACCCCCTCACAGGGGACGGAGACCCAGTACTTC

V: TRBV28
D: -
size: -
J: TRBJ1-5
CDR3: CASSPMYSNQPQHF
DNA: TGTGCCAGCAGTCCCATGTATAGCAATCAGCCCCAGCATTTT

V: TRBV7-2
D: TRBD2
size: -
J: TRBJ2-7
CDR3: CASSSASGRYYEQYF
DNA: TGTGCCAGCAGCTCTGCGAGCGGGAGATACTACGAGCAGTACTTC

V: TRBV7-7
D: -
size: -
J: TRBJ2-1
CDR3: CASSLGHRVDEQFF
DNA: TGTGCCAGCAGCTTGGGTCACAGGGTCGATGAGCAGTTCTTC

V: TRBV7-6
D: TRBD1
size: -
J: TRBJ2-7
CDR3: CASSFQTGGTYEQYF
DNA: TGTGCCAGCAGCTTTCAGACAGGGGGCACCTACGAGCAGTACTTC

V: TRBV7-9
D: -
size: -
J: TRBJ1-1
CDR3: CASGFGGMGEAFF
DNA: TGTGCCAGCGGCTTCGGGGGCATGGGTGAAGCTTTCTTT

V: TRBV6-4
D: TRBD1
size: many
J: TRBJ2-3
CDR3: CASSDSKGASDTQYF
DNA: TGTGCCAGCAGTGACTCGAAGGGGGCCTCGGATACGCAGTATTTT

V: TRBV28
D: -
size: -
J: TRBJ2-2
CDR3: CASISSGTNTGELFF
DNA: TGTGCCAGCATATCGAGCGGGACAAACACCGGGGAGCTGTTTTTT

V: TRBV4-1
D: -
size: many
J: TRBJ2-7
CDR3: CASSLRSTHGLQEQYF
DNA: TGCGCCAGCAGCCTACGGAGTACCCACGGACTTCAAGAGCAGTACTTC

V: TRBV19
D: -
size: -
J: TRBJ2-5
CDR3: CASSSESKSRETQYF
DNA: TGTGCCAGTAGTAGCGAGAGCAAGTCGAGGGAGACCCAGTACTTC

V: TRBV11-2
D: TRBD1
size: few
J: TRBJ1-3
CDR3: CASSLERDRGSGNTIYF
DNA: TGTGCCAGCAGCCTCGAGCGGGACAGGGGGTCTGGAAACACCATATATTTT

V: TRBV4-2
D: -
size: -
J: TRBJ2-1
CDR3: CASSLNHEQFF
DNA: TGTGCCAGCAGCCTGAACCATGAGCAGTTCTTC

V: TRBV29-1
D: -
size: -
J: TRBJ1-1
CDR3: CSVEGDNTEAFF
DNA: TGCAGCGTTGAGGGGGACAACACTGAAGCTTTCTTT